Listed here are 14 T cell receptor beta chains from one sample, sequenced in a study of blood T cells in healthy people across ages. A second PCR, run for roughly 7 to 11 cycles, used a sample-barcoded 5' primer plus a J-beta primer mix. A single record per CDR3 protein comes from TCRdb applying MiXCR to the 5' RACE reads. The sample shows roughly 1,500,000 distinct CDR3 sequences, roughly 30% of them seen only once. Sequences were obtained from blood. The source is a woman between 25 and 40 years old in good health.

The gene calls are TRBV6-6 and TRBJ2-2; D uncertain. The CDR3 covers 14 residues. V was trimmed by 2 bases and J by 6 bases, leaving 10 bases between them. Germline lookup yields CDR1 MNHNY and CDR2 SVGAGI (reference sequence). CDR3 coding DNA: TGTGCCAGCAGTTACGTCGGAAGGGCCGGGGAGCTGTTTTTT. Protein: CASSYVGRAGELFF.

The chain is built from TRBV4-1 and TRBJ1-5, with D unresolved. This CDR3 contains 16 residues. Germline V gene sequence: CDR1 MGHRA, CDR2 YSYEKL. Between the trimmed V and J ends, which lost 0 bases and 6 bases, there was a span of 15 bases. The CDR3 nucleotides read TGCGCCAGCAGCCAAGAAGATGAAGGGCTTTTTCAGCCCCAGCATTTT. Translation: CASSQEDEGLFQPQHF.

This clonotype has just a few counts. The chain employs TRBV20-1 and TRBJ2-3; TRBD2 aligns across 10 bases. Germline V CDR1 and CDR2: DFQATT, SNEGSKA (reference sequence). The CDR3 spans 14 residues. The ends lost 7 bases at V and 5 bases at J; junction bases unmatched: 9. In DNA, the CDR3 is TGCAGTGAAGGTTCTAGCGGGAGTAGAGATACGCAGTATTTT. Amino acid sequence: CSEGSSGSRDTQYF.

This clonotype was observed a few times. The CDR3 region has the DNA TGCAGTGCTCCTTGGCGGGGTATCACAGATACGCAGTATTTT. This translates into CSAPWRGITDTQYF. The V call is TRBV20-1, the J call TRBJ2-3; tentative D call: TRBD2 (6 bases). V was trimmed by 5 bases and J by 2 bases, leaving 14 bases between them. The CDR3 has 14 amino acids. Germline loops: CDR1 DFQATT, CDR2 SNEGSKA (reference sequence).

The chain has TRBV20-1 and TRBJ2-1, with D possibly TRBD1 on 6 matching bases. V was trimmed by 5 bases and J by 3 bases, leaving 17 bases between them. The germline CDR1 and CDR2 sequences are DFQATT and SNEGSKA (reference sequence). The CDR3 runs to 15 residues. CDR3 DNA sequence: TGCAGTGCTGAAAAAACAGGGCACTACTACAATGAGCAGTTCTTC. It codes for CSAEKTGHYYNEQFF.

This clonotype was counted once. Germline is not matched at one junction end, which may reflect a read error. The chain employs TRBV29-1 and TRBJ2-6; 7 nucleotides agree with TRBD1. There are 17 residues in the CDR3. Germline V gene data show CDR1 as SQVTM and CDR2 as ANQGSEA. CDR3 in DNA: TGCAGCATTGAGACAGGGAGACTGAGCTCCGGGGCCAACGTCCTGACTTTC. It codes for CSIETGRLSSGANVLTF.

The table lists this clonotype with many counts. The chain couples TRBV27 to TRBJ2-3, with D hard to call. V lost 3 bases to trimming and J lost 2 bases, with 12 bases between them. CDR3 length equals 15 residues. Germline CDR1 MNHEY, CDR2 SMNVEV (reference sequence). DNA for the CDR3: TGTGCCAGCAGTTTCCTAGGACCCTCCACAGATACGCAGTATTTT. Translated, it gives CASSFLGPSTDTQYF.

CDR3 DNA sequence: TGTGCCAGCAGCACAACCGGGACTAGCGGGGGTCAGTGGTACGAGCAGTACTTC. This sequence encodes CASSTTGTSGGQWYEQYF. The gene calls are TRBV12-3 or TRBV12-4 and TRBJ2-7; TRBD2 aligns across 14 bases. V trimming: 6 bases; J trimming: 4 bases; junction bases outside the gene matches: 14. The CDR3 runs 18 residues.

This clonotype was seen a few times. CDR3 coding DNA: TGTGCCAGCAGCTTAGCGCCAGCGCGTTTCGTCGAGACCCAGTACTTC. Protein: CASSLAPARFVETQYF. The chain couples TRBV7-9 to TRBJ2-5; D gene unclear. V gave up 0 bases and J gave up 5 bases, with 16 bases separating them. CDR3 size: 16 residues. Germline V gene data show CDR1 as SEHNR and CDR2 as FQNEAQ (reference sequence). Complete variable domain (other parts from reference TRBV7-9 and TRBJ2-5): DTGVSQNPRHKITKRGQNVTFRCDPISEHNRLYWYRQTLGQGPEFLTYFQNEAQLEKSRLLSDRFSAERPKGSFSTLEIQRTEQGDSAMYLCASSLAPARFVETQYFGPGTRLLVL.

The chain is built from TRBV10-3 and TRBJ1-6; D is undetermined. Germline CDR1 reads ENHRY; CDR2 reads SYGVKD. The CDR3 runs 16 residues. Trimming removed 0 bases from V and 0 bases from J, with 6 bases in between. Here the CDR3 reads CAISESRTSYNSPLHF. The DNA of the CDR3 is TGTGCCATCAGTGAGTCGAGGACCTCCTATAATTCACCCCTCCACTTT.

This clonotype turned up a few times. The V call is TRBV20-1, the J call TRBJ2-1, with 13 nucleotides matching TRBD2. The germline V gene has CDR1 DFQATT and CDR2 SNEGSKA (reference sequence). With 5 bases clipped from V and 4 bases from J, the junction kept 11 bases outside the gene matches. CDR3 size: 17 residues. As DNA, the CDR3 is TGCAGTGCTGGACTACCTCGGACTAGCGGGAGTTACAATGAGCAGTTCTTC. Its protein product is CSAGLPRTSGSYNEQFF.

This clonotype was found a few times. DNA for the CDR3: TGTGCCAGCAGCCAGGATATCGTCTTCAATCAGCCCCAGCATTTT. Residues: CASSQDIVFNQPQHF. The rearrangement uses TRBV3-1 and TRBJ1-5; D uncertain. The V and J ends lost 3 bases and 3 bases respectively, with 12 bases between them. CDR3 length: 15 residues. Germline V gene data show CDR1 as LGHDT and CDR2 as YNNKEL (reference sequence).

This clonotype was observed a few times. This chain joins TRBV5-1 and TRBJ1-2; TRBD1 matches at 9 bases. The CDR3 length is 14 residues. CDR1 is SGHRS and CDR2 is YFSETQ in the germline V gene. The V segment lost 5 bases and the J segment 1 base; nucleotides outside the gene matches: 3. The chain's CDR3 is CASRGQGFNYGYTF. CDR3 DNA: TGCGCCAGCAGGGGACAGGGTTTTAACTATGGCTACACCTTC.

This rearrangement joins TRBV5-6 to TRBJ2-5, with a weak D call TRBD1 (6 bases). The CDR3 has 14 amino acids. Germline loops: CDR1 SGHDT, CDR2 YYEEEE. V gave up 4 bases and J gave up 4 bases, with 14 bases separating them. The CDR3, as DNA: TGTGCCAGCAGCGGGGGCTTCGGGGCAGAGACCCAGTACTTC. Encoded protein: CASSGGFGAETQYF. The variable domain in full, completed from reference TRBV5-6 and TRBJ2-5, reads DAGVTQSPTHLIKTRGQQVTLRCSPKSGHDTVSWYQQALGQGPQFIFQYYEEEERQRGNFPDRFSGHQFPNYSSELNVNALLLGDSALYLCASSGGFGAETQYFGPGTRLLVL.